Sequencing of this T cell receptor (beta chain) was carried out in a study of blood T cell repertoires in COVID-19. Trimming at V came to 3 bases and at J to 0 bases, leaving 8 bases not matched to a gene. Germline CDR1 and CDR2: MGHDK and SYGVNS. This CDR3 has 17 amino acids. The assay was immunoSEQ multiplex PCR, and TCRdb's table has in-frame clones only and misses some. The sample holds tens of thousands of clones; around 85% are singletons and the top ten take 24%. The sequence was collected from a human donor with active COVID-19. The donor label of this sample is uncertain. Sequenced input: peripheral blood. V is TRBV25-1 and J is TRBJ2-7; 10 bases fit TRBD2. The CDR3 loop reads CASSDSGTSVYSYEQYF. The CDR3 DNA reads TGTGCCAGCAGTGACTCCGGGACTAGCGTCTACTCCTACGAGCAGTACTTC.